The 7 T cell receptor beta chains reported below all come from one sample, sequenced in a study of cytomegalovirus exposure and HLA in healthy donors. It was with 60 Vbeta and 13 Jbeta primers that the PCR ran. The method was immunoSEQ multiplex PCR; TCRdb's version includes in-frame clones alone and lacks a portion of them. This table has fewer than 200,000 clones, about nine tenths appearing once. Input material: PBMCs. The receptors shown here come from a boy between 2 and 10 years old in good health and CMV-seronegative.

This clone was seen a handful of times. The chain recombines TRBV4-1 with TRBJ1-1, with D possibly being TRBD1 (6 bases). CDR1 and CDR2 from the germline V gene are MGHRA and YSYEKL. The CDR3 consists of 15 residues. The V and J ends lost 0 bases and 4 bases respectively, with 12 bases between them. The CDR3 coding sequence is TGCGCCAGCAGCCAAGACCCTACAGGGATCACTGAAGCTTTCTTT. Translated, it gives CASSQDPTGITEAFF.

The chain couples TRBV30 to TRBJ2-5, with 12 bases matching TRBD2. Per the germline V gene, CDR1 is GTSNPN and CDR2 is SVGIG (reference sequence). The CDR3 runs 16 residues. Unmatched junction bases numbered 4, after V lost 1 base and J lost 1 base. CDR3 amino acids: CAWSDLAGGSQETQYF. In nucleotides, the CDR3 is TGTGCCTGGAGTGATCTAGCGGGAGGGAGCCAAGAGACCCAGTACTTC. The complete variable domain, with remaining parts taken from reference TRBV30 and TRBJ2-5, reads SQTIHQWPATLVQPVGSPLSLECTVEGTSNPNLYWYRQAAGRGLQLLFYSVGIGQISSEVPQNLSASRPQDRQFILSSKKLLLSDSGFYLCAWSDLAGGSQETQYFGPGTRLLVL.

This clone was seen a handful of times. The CDR3 is CASSGAGDFGNTIYF. Here the CDR3 DNA reads TGTGCCAGCAGTGGGGCCGGAGATTTCGGAAACACCATATATTTT. The J gene is TRBJ1-3, the V gene TRBV7-2; D is possibly TRBD1 (5 bases). This CDR3 has 15 residues. V shed 6 bases and J shed 4 bases, with 16 bases lying between them. Germline CDR1 SGHTA, CDR2 FQGNSA.

V and J are TRBV28 and TRBJ1-2, with a tentative D call TRBD1 (5 bases). With 7 bases removed from V and 3 bases from J, the gap between germline ends came to 15 bases. The CDR3 runs 14 residues. Germline CDR1 and CDR2: MDHEN and SYDVKM. The CDR3 reads CASIRGAMDYGYTF. CDR3 sequence (DNA): TGTGCCAGCATAAGGGGCGCTATGGACTATGGCTACACCTTC.

This clone has only one observation. At one of its ends the junction is not consistent with the germline gene, which may arise from a read error. The rearrangement uses TRBV10-3 and TRBJ2-1; 14 nucleotides agree with TRBD2. Per germline, CDR1 ENHRY and CDR2 SYGVKD. The CDR3 runs to 16 residues. In nucleotides, the CDR3 is TGTGCCATCAGTTTCGGACTAGCGGGGGGAGACAATGGGCAGTTCTTC. It specifies CAISFGLAGGDNGQFF.

The chain carries TRBV30 and TRBJ1-5; unclear D gene. The CDR3 runs 14 residues. The ends were cut back, 0 bases at V and 0 bases at J, with 6 bases in the middle. Germline lookup yields CDR1 GTSNPN and CDR2 SVGIG (reference sequence). The CDR3 protein is CAWSVNFSNQPQHF. The CDR3 DNA sequence: TGTGCCTGGAGTGTAAACTTTAGCAATCAGCCCCAGCATTTT.

The rearrangement uses TRBV15 and TRBJ2-7; 8 positions match TRBD2. Germline V gives CDR1 LNHNV, CDR2 YYDKDF (reference sequence). V dropped 3 bases and J dropped 6; count of bases not matched to a gene: 7. There are 14 residues in the CDR3. Here the CDR3 reads CATSRSGGPREQYF. The CDR3 nucleotides are TGTGCCACCAGCAGGTCGGGGGGGCCTCGCGAGCAGTACTTC.